The following is a TCR beta chain sequence with its context. Its antigen is currently unknown. This specimen comes from a study of cytotoxic CD8 clonotypes in ibrutinib-treated CLL. Study context: By median roughly 5.5 years, 12 had progressed and about 15 stayed remitted; responses had been 2 complete and 24 partial.

The repertoire was sequenced with immunoSEQ multiplex PCR; TCRdb's copy has only in-frame clones and lacks some. The sample lists over 150,000 clones; roughly 72% were seen once. Whole-study findings and limits: There were few public clonotypes, and on treatment they contracted or stayed stable. Clonality showed a rise at ibrutinib response that reversed toward baseline at progression.

The sample was PBMCs, taken after 24 months of ibrutinib treatment. The sequence derives from a human donor with chronic lymphocytic leukemia.

The CDR3 reads CSDLQGAGVETQYF. DNA of the CDR3: TGCAGCGACCTACAGGGGGCGGGTGTGGAGACCCAGTACTTC. The gene calls are TRBV29-1 and TRBJ2-5; 9 bases map to TRBD1. The CDR3 has 14 amino acids. Germline CDR1 and CDR2: SQVTM and ANQGSEA. Unmatched junction bases numbered 11, after V lost 7 bases and J lost 5 bases.